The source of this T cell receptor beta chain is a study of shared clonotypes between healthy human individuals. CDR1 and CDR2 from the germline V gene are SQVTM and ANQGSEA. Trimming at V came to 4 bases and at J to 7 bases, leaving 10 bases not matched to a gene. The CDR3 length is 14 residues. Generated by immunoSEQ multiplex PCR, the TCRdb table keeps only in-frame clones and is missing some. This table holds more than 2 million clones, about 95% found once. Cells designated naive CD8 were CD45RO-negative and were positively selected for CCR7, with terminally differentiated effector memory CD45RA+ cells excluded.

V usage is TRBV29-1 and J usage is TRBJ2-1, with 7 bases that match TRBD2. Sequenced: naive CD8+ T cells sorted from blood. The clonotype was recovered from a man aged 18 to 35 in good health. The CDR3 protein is CSVVGASGINEQFF. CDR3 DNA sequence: TGCAGCGTTGTAGGGGCTAGCGGAATTAATGAGCAGTTCTTC.